This TCR beta chain was obtained from a study of blood T cell repertoires in COVID-19 (TCRdb year 2020). Background on the whole study: Samples from collaborators originated in the United States, Italy and Spain and spanned both the acute and convalescent phases of COVID-19. The prospective study material was composed of cDNA or gDNA derived from T cells, B-cell-depleted T cells, or PBMCs. Subjects who had been exposed to COVID-19, were actively infected with it, or had recovered from it provided the deeply sampled blood TCRbeta repertoires that made up the dataset. The repertoires were released in a freely available public database meant as a resource for research on the immune response to SARS-CoV-2. The samples were drawn from the first 160 participants of the ongoing ImmuneRACE study and from more than 1,000 subjects provided by 6 global collaborators. The sample metadata nearly always contained a de-identified subject ID, COVID-19 status, age in years and sex. Where HLA class I and class II types were available, the types were taken from metadata supplied by the sample provider, not from assay-based typing. Study-wide conclusions, independent of this receptor: Clinical and demographic metadata were provided uncurated, with the amount varying by source and participant.

With respect to this clone: Its antigen remains unidentified. Base qualities are not recorded, but no much larger clone differs from it by a single base.

Trimming leaves V shorter by 1 base and J shorter by 1 base, with the junction holding 7 bases beyond the gene matches. The CDR3, cysteine through phenylalanine, is 17 amino acids long. Only the CDR3 part of the read is kept: 51 bases, read in frame from the first base. Via the germline V gene (reference sequence), CDR1 is PRHDT and CDR2 FYEKMQ. TCRbeta CDR3 regions were amplified from genomic DNA by means of the immunoSEQ Assay, a bias-controlled multiplex PCR. Turning to the authors' computational methods: Within the assay, amplification of reference gene primers was used to estimate how many nucleated cells each sample contained. Sequence reads were collapsed and filtered to measure the absolute abundance of every unique TCRbeta CDR3 rearrangement. For each sample, productive Simpson clonality was calculated as the square root of Simpson's diversity index over productive rearrangements. Held by TCRdb, this immuneACCESS table contains in-frame sequences only and omits some clones. Under half of the omission traces to an unresolved V gene where checked; the cause of the rest is unknown. D and trimming come from the DNA, and the V and J calls and clone size come from that table. Counted in this sample were 150,000 to 200,000 clones; approximately 81% of them appeared once. The ten largest clones take up less than 15% of the sample.

Collaborating institutions collected whole blood in K2EDTA tubes following their own protocols. For TCRbeta analysis, collaborator samples were shipped as frozen whole blood, as isolated PBMCs, or as DNA extracted from either sample type. This receptor was obtained from a man younger than 30 with active or convalescent COVID-19. The sequence is built from TRBV13 and TRBJ2-5; TRBD2 lines up with 9 middle nucleotides. Sequenced sample: peripheral blood. CDR3 region: CASSLAPSGAPQETQYF. Here is the DNA: TGTGCCAGCAGCTTAGCCCCTAGCGGGGCCCCCCAAGAGACCCAGTACTTC.